This TCR beta chain was recovered during a study of vaccination and CD4 T cells after COVID-19. Study-wide background: Each participant underwent a two-dose regimen of either the BNT162b2 or the mRNA-1273 vaccine. At a median approximately 72 days (range 14 to 241) after dose two, post-vaccine samples were obtained.

V dropped 7 bases and J dropped 4; count of bases not matched to a gene: 11. The CDR3 runs 15 residues. CDR1 is SEHNR and CDR2 is FQNEAQ in the germline V gene (reference sequence). As regards this clonotype: Its antigen is as yet unknown.

Treatment denoted: approximately 10-day PBMC culture with coronavirus spike peptide pools or control peptides (ViraFEST assay). CD4+ T-cell collection from the unexposed donor predated the COVID-19 pandemic (2011-2018). Once peptide pools had expanded antigen-specific T cells, ViraFEST sequenced TCRs. Cultured CD4+ T-cell DNA underwent Oncomine TCR Beta short-read sequencing. TCRdb reprocessed the PCR reads via MiXCR and lists one record per CDR3 protein. In the table there are 4,500 to 6,000 distinct CDR3 sequences, about 40% of which are singletons. This chain connects TRBV7-9 to TRBJ2-5; 8 nucleotides line up with TRBD2. Sequenced material: CD4+ T cells from blood, cultured in vitro. This clonotype was sampled from a human donor in good health. The CDR3 DNA sequence: TGTGCCAGCACGTCCCCGGGGGGGATAGGAGAGACCCAGTACTTC. This gives the protein CASTSPGGIGETQYF.